This is a list of T cell receptor beta chains from one sample in a study of response to subunit inactivated influenza vaccine. TCRdb recomputed calls from the RT-PCR reads with MiXCR, one row per CDR3 protein. The sample lists roughly 460,000 distinct CDR3 sequences; 11% were seen once. The sample here was PBMCs from blood, taken 45 days after vaccination. Every receptor here comes from a man aged 45 to 65 who received an inactivated influenza vaccine. Each CDR3 is given with its conserved first and last residue. The order of the fields is V gene, D gene, CDR3 length, J gene, CDR3 protein. The D gene is left open where the match is weak.

V: TRBV12-3/TRBV12-4
D: TRBD1
length: 13
J: TRBJ2-1
CDR3: CASRRTGGNEQFF

V: TRBV11-1
D: TRBD2
length: 21
J: TRBJ2-4
CDR3: CASSPHRFPRQQTSAGNIQYF

V: TRBV6-2/TRBV6-3
D: NA
length: 14
J: TRBJ2-3
CDR3: CASSYSSFTDTQYF

V: TRBV14
D: NA
length: 15
J: TRBJ2-2
CDR3: CASSQARVGSGELFF

V: TRBV5-1
D: NA
length: 14
J: TRBJ2-5
CDR3: CASSFYSATETQYF

V: TRBV29-1
D: NA
length: 15
J: TRBJ2-3
CDR3: CIVEAPGRHTDTQYF

V: TRBV9
D: TRBD2
length: 16
J: TRBJ2-1
CDR3: CASSVGSQERGNEQFF

V: TRBV4-3
D: NA
length: 15
J: TRBJ1-5
CDR3: CASSPLPVGRQPQHF

V: TRBV13
D: TRBD2
length: 15
J: TRBJ2-7
CDR3: CASSTGLAALGEQYF

V: TRBV20-1
D: NA
length: 13
J: TRBJ1-2
CDR3: CSASGANNYGYTF

V: TRBV10-1
D: NA
length: 17
J: TRBJ2-7
CDR3: CASSESFSMIAGAQQYF

V: TRBV21-1
D: NA
length: 24
J: TRBJ2-2
CDR3: CASSKRQSKMGLAGGPGVAGELFF

V: TRBV9
D: NA
length: 14
J: TRBJ1-1
CDR3: CASSGTGRKHEAFF

V: TRBV12-3/TRBV12-4
D: TRBD1
length: 15
J: TRBJ2-1
CDR3: CASSQDRGIYNEQFF

V: TRBV9
D: TRBD2
length: 15
J: TRBJ2-1
CDR3: CASSVASGRANEQFF

V: TRBV29-1
D: NA
length: 13
J: TRBJ2-3
CDR3: CSGRTRVGDTQYF

V: TRBV2
D: TRBD1
length: 15
J: TRBJ2-7
CDR3: CASTPGQGPNYEQYF

V: TRBV4-1
D: TRBD2
length: 19
J: TRBJ2-7
CDR3: CASSQDRDSGGASSYEQYF

V: TRBV27
D: TRBD1
length: 14
J: TRBJ2-7
CDR3: CASSFGTGGDEQYF

V: TRBV28
D: NA
length: 15
J: TRBJ2-1
CDR3: CASSYRGTTYNEQFF

V: TRBV7-2
D: NA
length: 13
J: TRBJ1-5
CDR3: CASSMGLSQPQHF

V: TRBV5-1
D: NA
length: 13
J: TRBJ2-1
CDR3: CASSSGGRNEQFF

V: TRBV5-1
D: NA
length: 14
J: TRBJ2-7
CDR3: CASRSGTGTYEQYF

V: TRBV5-3
D: TRBD1
length: 16
J: TRBJ1-1
CDR3: CASTIGAGGLVTEAFF

V: TRBV3-1
D: TRBD2
length: 16
J: TRBJ2-7
CDR3: CASSPFGLAGPYEQYF

V: TRBV11-1
D: NA
length: 14
J: TRBJ2-7
CDR3: CASSAGPSSYEQYF

V: TRBV3-1
D: NA
length: 13
J: TRBJ2-3
CDR3: CASSQDALHTQYF

V: TRBV27
D: NA
length: 20
J: TRBJ1-4
CDR3: CASGPGPGRPRAATNEKLFF

V: TRBV7-8
D: NA
length: 15
J: TRBJ2-7
CDR3: CASSSHIRGFYEQYF

V: TRBV12-3/TRBV12-4
D: NA
length: 14
J: TRBJ1-6
CDR3: CASRDLDYNSPLHF

V: TRBV5-1
D: TRBD1
length: 15
J: TRBJ2-7
CDR3: CASSLQGQDSYEQYF

V: TRBV6-1
D: TRBD1
length: 15
J: TRBJ2-7
CDR3: CASSRTGSRSYEQYF

V: TRBV29-1
D: TRBD1
length: 13
J: TRBJ2-5
CDR3: CSVYTGGHETQYF

V: TRBV11-2
D: TRBD2
length: 15
J: TRBJ2-1
CDR3: CASSLDRLAHNEQFF

V: TRBV6-1
D: TRBD2
length: 15
J: TRBJ2-3
CDR3: CASRGTSGRPDTQYF

V: TRBV15
D: NA
length: 13
J: TRBJ2-1
CDR3: CATSRVDYNEQFF

V: TRBV6-2/TRBV6-3
D: NA
length: 11
J: TRBJ2-1
CDR3: CASSPLFEQFF

V: TRBV7-9
D: TRBD2
length: 17
J: TRBJ2-7
CDR3: CASSNIAGTSVPYEQYF

V: TRBV4-2
D: TRBD2
length: 16
J: TRBJ2-1
CDR3: CASSPGLAGGVIEQFF

V: TRBV7-6
D: NA
length: 13
J: TRBJ2-7
CDR3: CASSTGQGGKQYF

V: TRBV9
D: NA
length: 15
J: TRBJ1-1
CDR3: CASSARPSLNTEAFF

V: TRBV28
D: NA
length: 15
J: TRBJ2-1
CDR3: CASSRGQSTDNEQFF

V: TRBV4-3
D: TRBD1
length: 15
J: TRBJ2-1
CDR3: CASSQEQGAHNEQFF

V: TRBV7-6
D: TRBD2
length: 16
J: TRBJ2-5
CDR3: CASSLELAGHQETQYF